The entry below gives a single TCR beta chain sequence along with its context. Other DNA sequences in this specimen translate into the identical CDR3. These data come from a study of blood T cell repertoires in COVID-19. Study-level background: Sites in the United States, Italy and Spain provided acute and convalescent COVID-19 samples.

Researchers sorted participants into cohorts using their self-reported clinical history. V was cut by 2 bases and J by 1 base, with 8 bases left in between. This CDR3 has 14 residues. Germline CDR1 and CDR2: MDHEN and SYDVKM. As originally analysed: Scientists estimated how many nucleated cells there were by amplifying reference gene primers. Clones were read by immunoSEQ multiplex PCR, and TCRdb kept only the in-frame ones, dropping some. That table supplies the V and J calls and clone size; D and trimming were determined from the DNA. The sample shows around 250,000 clones, around 84% of them seen only once.

V usage is TRBV28 and J usage is TRBJ1-1, with no clear D. This clonotype originated in a man aged 25 to 40 with acute COVID-19. The sequencing input was PBMCs or T cells enriched from blood (not recorded which). The CDR3 protein is CASSLSAGNTEAFF. CDR3 bases: TGTGCCAGCAGTTTAAGTGCGGGGAACACTGAAGCTTTCTTT.